Reported below is one TCR beta chain. The data were taken from a study of blood T cell repertoires in COVID-19. Study as a whole: The analysed material was cDNA or gDNA that came from T cells, B-cell-depleted T cells, or PBMCs.

As originally analysed: Researchers report that nucleated cell counts were estimated from reference gene primer amplification. Sequencing was performed with immunoSEQ multiplex PCR; in TCRdb, only in-frame clones are kept and a portion is missing. The V and J calls and clone size are taken from that table; D and trimming were inferred from the DNA. The sample shows approximately 120,000 clones, roughly 83% of them seen only once. CDR3 size: 15 residues. V was shortened by 0 bases and J by 4 bases, with 13 bases between the two germline ends. Germline loops: CDR1 SGDLS, CDR2 YYNGEE. The J gene is TRBJ1-1, the V gene TRBV9; D might be TRBD1 (6 bases). The sample was peripheral blood. The TCR sequence derives from a human donor in a cohort sampled during active COVID-19. In nucleotides, the CDR3 is TGTGCCAGCAGCGTAGGCCAAGTGGGGGCCACTGAAGCTTTCTTT. Residues: CASSVGQVGATEAFF.